The clone carrying this T cell receptor beta chain was picked up a small number of times. Its antigen remains unknown. CDR1 is SEHNR and CDR2 is FQNEAQ in the germline V gene (reference sequence). Trimming stripped 7 bases from V and 7 bases from J, with 17 bases between. The CDR3 contains 15 residues. For Graves' hyperthyroidism to be stable, ophthalmopathy could not progress within 18 months. Regions amplified from RNA transcripts were the TCR beta CDR3 regions. The HTBI set primed first-round TCR CDR3 RT-PCR. MiXCR, run by TCRdb on the multiplex PCR reads, gives a single entry per CDR3 protein. This table has 700,000 or so distinct CDR3 sequences, about 17% appearing once. The data derive from a study of T cells in Graves' hyperthyroidism and ophthalmopathy. Points from the study as a whole: Ophthalmopathy was separated from stable hyperthyroidism by a 13 V-J model. The model's output predicted ophthalmopathy at a median of around 6.9 months prior to onset.

Material for sequencing was blood. This TCR was sampled from a man between 18 and 35 years old with Graves' hyperthyroidism. The chain couples TRBV7-9 to TRBJ1-6, with D possibly being TRBD1 (6 bases). CDR3 in amino acids: CASTEPGGLNSPLHF. The CDR3 DNA follows: TGTGCCAGCACCGAACCTGGGGGGCTAAATTCACCCCTCCACTTT.